The rows below give T cell receptor beta chains drawn from one sample of a study of blood T cell repertoires in COVID-19. The data were produced by immunoSEQ multiplex PCR, yet TCRdb's version contains in-frame clones alone and is incomplete. The table records fewer than 200,000 clones, approximately 79% of them present only once. Sample: peripheral blood. The receptors shown here come from a woman between 65 and 79 years old with acute or convalescent COVID-19. CDR3s include the opening cysteine and the closing phenylalanine or tryptophan. Each record gives: clone size, J gene, D gene, V gene, CDR3 DNA, CDR3 protein. The D gene is left open where the match is weak. Size tells how often a clone was seen (once, few, many) or the class of an expanded clone, and some rows leave it out.

clone size: .; J gene: TRBJ2-3; D gene: TRBD2; V gene: TRBV5-1; CDR3 DNA: TGCGCCAGCAGCTTGGCACGGACTAGCGGGGCTCCAACAGATACGCAGTATTTT; CDR3 protein: CASSLARTSGAPTDTQYF
clone size: .; J gene: TRBJ1-4; D gene: .; V gene: TRBV4-2; CDR3 DNA: TGTGCCAGCAGCCAAGACCTAGTTGAAAAACTGTTTTTT; CDR3 protein: CASSQDLVEKLFF
clone size: few; J gene: TRBJ1-5; D gene: TRBD1; V gene: TRBV19; CDR3 DNA: TGTGCCAGTAGTGTGACAGGGAGCCGCAATCAGCCCCAGCATTTT; CDR3 protein: CASSVTGSRNQPQHF
clone size: .; J gene: TRBJ2-7; D gene: .; V gene: TRBV19; CDR3 DNA: TGTGCCAGTAGTTCCGGGGCCAGGGGCGAAACCTACGAGCAGTACTTC; CDR3 protein: CASSSGARGETYEQYF
clone size: .; J gene: TRBJ1-1; D gene: TRBD1; V gene: TRBV5-1; CDR3 DNA: TGCGCCAGCAGCTTGTTACAGGGGGAAACTGAAGCTTTCTTT; CDR3 protein: CASSLLQGETEAFF
clone size: .; J gene: TRBJ2-6; D gene: TRBD2; V gene: TRBV3-1/TRBV3-2; CDR3 DNA: TGTGCCAGCAGCCCAAGGATAGCGGGAGGCCCCTCTGGGGCCAACGTCCTGACTTTC; CDR3 protein: CASSPRIAGGPSGANVLTF
clone size: many; J gene: TRBJ2-2; D gene: TRBD2; V gene: TRBV7-8; CDR3 DNA: TGTGCCAGCAGCCTCCTAGCGGGAGGTAACACCGGGGAGCTGTTTTTT; CDR3 protein: CASSLLAGGNTGELFF
clone size: .; J gene: TRBJ2-7; D gene: .; V gene: TRBV6-5; CDR3 DNA: TGTGCCAGCAGTTCCACCTACGAGCAGTACTTC; CDR3 protein: CASSSTYEQYF
clone size: .; J gene: TRBJ2-7; D gene: TRBD2; V gene: TRBV15; CDR3 DNA: TGTGCCACCAGCTTGGTACTAGCGGGAAACTACGAGCAGTACTTC; CDR3 protein: CATSLVLAGNYEQYF
clone size: once; J gene: TRBJ2-7; D gene: TRBD2; V gene: TRBV13; CDR3 DNA: TGTGCCAGTGGACTAGCGGGAAGCTACGAGCAGTACTTC; CDR3 protein: CASGLAGSYEQYF
clone size: .; J gene: TRBJ1-4; D gene: TRBD1; V gene: TRBV19; CDR3 DNA: TGTGCCAGTAGTATATCTGGGACAGCTCCTAATGAAAAACTGTTTTTT; CDR3 protein: CASSISGTAPNEKLFF
clone size: .; J gene: TRBJ1-4; D gene: .; V gene: TRBV5-4; CDR3 DNA: TGTGCCAGCAGCCCGGACGAGGGCGCGGTAGGGGAAAAACTGTTTTTT; CDR3 protein: CASSPDEGAVGEKLFF
clone size: .; J gene: TRBJ2-5; D gene: .; V gene: TRBV11-3; CDR3 DNA: TGTGCCAGCAGCTTAGCAGGAGAGACCCAGTACTTC; CDR3 protein: CASSLAGETQYF
clone size: .; J gene: TRBJ2-7; D gene: TRBD1; V gene: TRBV11-2; CDR3 DNA: TGTGCCAGCAGCTCTCCCGGGACAGACTACGAGCAGTACTTC; CDR3 protein: CASSSPGTDYEQYF
clone size: once; J gene: TRBJ1-6; D gene: TRBD1; V gene: TRBV2; CDR3 DNA: TGTGCCAGCCGAGGGACAGGGCAATTCTCCTATAATTCACCCCTCCACTTT; CDR3 protein: CASRGTGQFSYNSPLHF
clone size: .; J gene: TRBJ2-1; D gene: .; V gene: TRBV30; CDR3 DNA: TGTGCCTGGAGTGTACAGGGCTATGAGCAGTTCTTC; CDR3 protein: CAWSVQGYEQFF
clone size: .; J gene: TRBJ2-7; D gene: .; V gene: TRBV3-1/TRBV3-2; CDR3 DNA: TGTGCCAGCAGCCAACTCAATGACGGGTACGAGCAGTACTTC; CDR3 protein: CASSQLNDGYEQYF
clone size: .; J gene: TRBJ2-1; D gene: TRBD1; V gene: TRBV30; CDR3 DNA: TGTGCCTGGAGACGTACCGGGACAGGGGCCTACAATGAGCAGTTCTTC; CDR3 protein: CAWRRTGTGAYNEQFF
clone size: once; J gene: TRBJ1-2; D gene: .; V gene: TRBV9; CDR3 DNA: TGTGCCAGCAGCTCAGGCCGAAACATCGTGAATGGCTACACCTTC; CDR3 protein: CASSSGRNIVNGYTF
clone size: few; J gene: TRBJ1-4; D gene: TRBD1; V gene: TRBV6-6; CDR3 DNA: TGTGCCAGCAGCGAGGCGACAGGGACTAATGAAAAACTGTTTTTT; CDR3 protein: CASSEATGTNEKLFF
clone size: .; J gene: TRBJ1-5; D gene: TRBD1; V gene: TRBV5-3; CDR3 DNA: TGTGCCAGAAGCCAAACGATAGGACAGGGTAGGGCGCAGCCCCAGCATTTT; CDR3 protein: CARSQTIGQGRAQPQHF
clone size: few; J gene: TRBJ1-2; D gene: .; V gene: TRBV6-1; CDR3 DNA: TGTGCCAGCAGTGAGCAGGGAAAGTATGGCTACACCTTC; CDR3 protein: CASSEQGKYGYTF
clone size: .; J gene: TRBJ1-3; D gene: .; V gene: TRBV19; CDR3 DNA: TGTGCCAGTAGTATATTGCGGGGGTCGGCTGGAAACACCATATATTTT; CDR3 protein: CASSILRGSAGNTIYF
clone size: once; J gene: TRBJ2-2; D gene: TRBD2; V gene: TRBV18; CDR3 DNA: TGTGCCAGCTCACCGGACGCGGGAGTTTCCGGGGAGCTGTTTTTT; CDR3 protein: CASSPDAGVSGELFF
clone size: .; J gene: TRBJ2-1; D gene: TRBD2; V gene: TRBV4-1; CDR3 DNA: TGCGCCAGCAGCCAAGATTATCGACTAGCGGGAGTCACATTTTACAATGAGCAGTTCTTC; CDR3 protein: CASSQDYRLAGVTFYNEQFF
clone size: .; J gene: TRBJ1-4; D gene: .; V gene: TRBV4-1; CDR3 DNA: TGCGCCAGCAGCCAAGAGGTACTTATTACGACAGAGATTAATGAAAAACTGTTTTTT; CDR3 protein: CASSQEVLITTEINEKLFF
clone size: .; J gene: TRBJ2-5; D gene: TRBD2; V gene: TRBV11-2; CDR3 DNA: TGTGCCAGCAGCTTAGAAAGACTAGCGGGTCCCTCTGGGACCCAGTACTTC; CDR3 protein: CASSLERLAGPSGTQYF
clone size: .; J gene: TRBJ1-2; D gene: TRBD1; V gene: TRBV6-5; CDR3 DNA: TGTGCCAGCAGATCCGGGACAGAGTCTTATGGCTACACCTTC; CDR3 protein: CASRSGTESYGYTF